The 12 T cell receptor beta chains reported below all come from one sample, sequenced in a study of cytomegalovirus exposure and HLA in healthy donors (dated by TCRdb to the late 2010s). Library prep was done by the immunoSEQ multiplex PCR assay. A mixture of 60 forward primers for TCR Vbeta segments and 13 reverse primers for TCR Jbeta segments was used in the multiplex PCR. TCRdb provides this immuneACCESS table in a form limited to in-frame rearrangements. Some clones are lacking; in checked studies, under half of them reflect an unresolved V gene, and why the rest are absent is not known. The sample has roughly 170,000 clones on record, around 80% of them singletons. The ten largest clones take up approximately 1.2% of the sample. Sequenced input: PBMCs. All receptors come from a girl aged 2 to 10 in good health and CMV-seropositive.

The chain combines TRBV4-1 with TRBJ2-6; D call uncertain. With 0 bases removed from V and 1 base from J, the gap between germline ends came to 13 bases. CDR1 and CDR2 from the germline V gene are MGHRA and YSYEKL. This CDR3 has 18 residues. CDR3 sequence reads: CASSQEPPGLSGANVLTF. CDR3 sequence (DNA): TGCGCCAGCAGCCAAGAACCCCCTGGCTTGTCTGGGGCCAACGTCCTGACTTTC.

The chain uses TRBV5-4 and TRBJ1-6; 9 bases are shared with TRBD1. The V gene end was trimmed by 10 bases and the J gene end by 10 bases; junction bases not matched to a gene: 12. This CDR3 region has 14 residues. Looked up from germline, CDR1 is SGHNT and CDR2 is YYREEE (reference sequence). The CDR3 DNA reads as TGTGCCGTCACCCGGGACAGGGTGTGGTCACCCCTCCACTTT. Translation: CAVTRDRVWSPLHF.

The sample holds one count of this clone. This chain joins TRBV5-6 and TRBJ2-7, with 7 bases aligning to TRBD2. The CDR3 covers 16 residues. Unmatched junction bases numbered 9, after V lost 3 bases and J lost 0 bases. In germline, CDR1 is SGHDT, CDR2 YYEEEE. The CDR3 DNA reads TGTGCCAGCAGCTCGGGCGGGCGGGGGATCTCCTACGAGCAGTACTTC. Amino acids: CASSSGGRGISYEQYF. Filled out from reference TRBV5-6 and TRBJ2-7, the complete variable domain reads DAGVTQSPTHLIKTRGQQVTLRCSPKSGHDTVSWYQQALGQGPQFIFQYYEEEERQRGNFPDRFSGHQFPNYSSELNVNALLLGDSALYLCASSSGGRGISYEQYFGPGTRLTVT.

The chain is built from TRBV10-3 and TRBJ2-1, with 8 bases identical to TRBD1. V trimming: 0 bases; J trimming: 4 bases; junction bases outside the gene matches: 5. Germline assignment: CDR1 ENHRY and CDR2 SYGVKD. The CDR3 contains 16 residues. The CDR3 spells CAISESEQGVYNEQFF. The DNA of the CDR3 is TGTGCCATCAGTGAGTCGGAACAGGGGGTATACAATGAGCAGTTCTTC.

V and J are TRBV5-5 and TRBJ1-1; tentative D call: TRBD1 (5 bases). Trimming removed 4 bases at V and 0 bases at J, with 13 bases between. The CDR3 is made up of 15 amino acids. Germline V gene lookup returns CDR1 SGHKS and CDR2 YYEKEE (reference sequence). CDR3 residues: CASSASVGVNTEAFF. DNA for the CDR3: TGTGCCAGCAGCGCCTCAGTAGGGGTGAACACTGAAGCTTTCTTT.

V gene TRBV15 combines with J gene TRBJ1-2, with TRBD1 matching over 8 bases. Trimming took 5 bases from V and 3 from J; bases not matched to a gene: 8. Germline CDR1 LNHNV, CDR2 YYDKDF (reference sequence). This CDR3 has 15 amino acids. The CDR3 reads CATSGRTGPHYGYTF. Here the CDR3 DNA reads TGTGCCACCAGCGGCAGGACAGGGCCGCACTATGGCTACACCTTC.

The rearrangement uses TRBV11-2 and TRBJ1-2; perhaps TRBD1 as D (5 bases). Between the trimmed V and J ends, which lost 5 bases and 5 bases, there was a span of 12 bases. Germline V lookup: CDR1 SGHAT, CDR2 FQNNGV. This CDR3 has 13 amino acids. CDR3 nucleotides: TGTGCCAGCAGCCCAGCCAGGGCTTATGGCTACACCTTC. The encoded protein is CASSPARAYGYTF.

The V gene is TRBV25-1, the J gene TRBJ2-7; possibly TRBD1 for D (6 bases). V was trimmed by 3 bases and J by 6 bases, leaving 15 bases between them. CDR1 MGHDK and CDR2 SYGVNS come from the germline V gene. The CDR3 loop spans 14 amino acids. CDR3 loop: CASSDFDTGPEQYF. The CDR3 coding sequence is TGTGCCAGCAGTGATTTTGACACAGGGCCCGAGCAGTACTTC.

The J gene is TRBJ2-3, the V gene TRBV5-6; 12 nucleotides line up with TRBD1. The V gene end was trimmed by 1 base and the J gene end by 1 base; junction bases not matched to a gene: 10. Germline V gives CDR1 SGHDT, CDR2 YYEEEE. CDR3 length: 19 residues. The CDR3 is CASSLPGTGGASGTDTQYF. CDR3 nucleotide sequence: TGTGCCAGCAGCTTGCCAGGGACAGGGGGCGCGAGCGGCACAGATACGCAGTATTTT.

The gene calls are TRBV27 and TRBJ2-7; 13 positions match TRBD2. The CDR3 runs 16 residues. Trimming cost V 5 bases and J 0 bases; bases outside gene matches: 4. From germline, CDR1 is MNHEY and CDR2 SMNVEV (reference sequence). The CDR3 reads CASSRLAGGYSYEQYF. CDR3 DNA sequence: TGTGCCAGCAGTCGACTAGCGGGAGGTTACTCCTACGAGCAGTACTTC.

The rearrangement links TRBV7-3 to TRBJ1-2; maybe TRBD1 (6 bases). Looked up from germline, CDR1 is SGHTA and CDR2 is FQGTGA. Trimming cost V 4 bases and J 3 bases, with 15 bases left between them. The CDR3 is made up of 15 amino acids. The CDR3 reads CASSSIRQVDYGYTF. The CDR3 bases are TGTGCCAGCAGCTCAATCCGACAGGTGGACTATGGCTACACCTTC.

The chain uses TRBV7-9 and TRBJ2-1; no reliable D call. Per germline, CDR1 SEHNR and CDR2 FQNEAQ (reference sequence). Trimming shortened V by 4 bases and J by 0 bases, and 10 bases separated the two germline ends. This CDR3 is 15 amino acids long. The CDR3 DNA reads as TGTGCCAGCAGCTCAACTCAAAGCTCCTACAATGAGCAGTTCTTC. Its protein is CASSSTQSSYNEQFF.